Below are 30 T cell receptor beta chains sequenced from a single sample in a study of glioma-infiltrating T cells. Amplification of TCR alpha and beta CDR3 regions from RNA used iRepertoire nested multiplex PCR. TCRdb re-called the multiplex PCR reads through MiXCR, storing one row per CDR3 protein. Of about 190,000 distinct CDR3 sequences detected, roughly 32% appear once; the ten largest clones hold just over 20%. Sequenced input: glioma tissue, nonneoplastic brain tissue, or PBMCs (not recorded which). The origin of the receptors is a human donor with low-grade glioma or glioblastoma, undergoing nonglioma brain surgery, or in good health (not recorded which).

This clonotype was counted at least ten times. The V call is TRBV14, the J call TRBJ2-1, with a weak D call TRBD1 (6 bases). With 4 bases removed from V and 4 bases from J, the gap between germline ends came to 17 bases. This CDR3 is built from 16 residues. CDR1 and CDR2 (germline): SGHDN, FVKESK. The CDR3 here is CASSPLLPGQYNEQFF. As DNA, the CDR3 is TGTGCCAGCAGCCCACTATTACCGGGACAATACAATGAGCAGTTCTTC.

Notes on this clonotype: A read error may explain this, as a much larger clone is one base away. The DNA of the CDR3 is TGTGCCAGCACCCAGACAGGTACGCAGTATTTT. This sequence encodes CASTQTGTQYF. The chain joins TRBV7-2 to TRBJ2-3; D is perhaps TRBD1 (6 bases). The CDR3 extends over 11 amino acids. CDR1 is SGHTA and CDR2 is FQGNSA in the germline V gene. Supplemented by reference TRBV7-2 and TRBJ2-3, the full variable domain reads GAGVSQSPSNKVTEKGKDVELRCDPISGHTALYWYRQSLGQGLEFLIYFQGNSAPDKSGLPSDRFSAERTGGSVSTLTIQRTQQEDSAVYLCASTQTGTQYFGPGTRLTVL.

Regarding this clonotype: A much more abundant neighbour one base away suggests this may be a read error. The chain links TRBV18 to TRBJ2-5; TRBD2 agrees at 7 bases. The CDR3 runs to 15 residues. CDR1 and CDR2 (germline): KGHSH, LQKENI. Trimming removed 2 bases from V and 6 bases from J; junction bases left unmatched: 9. The CDR3 region is CASSPDAGALKTQYF. The CDR3 region has the DNA TGTGCCAGCTCACCAGACGCGGGAGCCCTCAAGACCCAGTACTTC.

Concerning this clonotype: This clone may be a read error of a much larger clone one base away. V gene TRBV7-2 combines with J gene TRBJ2-1; D possibly corresponds to TRBD1 (6 bases). The CDR3 has 15 amino acids. The germline gives CDR1 SGHTA, CDR2 FQGNSA. Trimming took off 2 bases at V and 3 bases at J, with 11 bases between the two ends. CDR3 nucleotide sequence: TGTGCCAGCAGCTTAACCCGGGACAACTACAATGAGCAGTTCTTC. Its translation is CASSLTRDNYNEQFF.

V usage is TRBV12-3 or TRBV12-4 and J usage is TRBJ2-5; D ambiguous. The length of the CDR3 is 13 residues. V lost 2 bases, J lost 1 base, and 5 bases lay in between. CDR3 DNA sequence: TGTGCCAGCAGTTTAACATTCCAAGAGACCCAGTACTTC. Its translation: CASSLTFQETQYF.

This clonotype was detected ten times or more. The CDR3 DNA reads as TGTGCCATCAAGGCGGACACCGGGACTAGCCTCGGGGAGCTGTTTTTT. It translates to CAIKADTGTSLGELFF. The genes are TRBV10-3 and TRBJ2-2, with TRBD2 matching 9 bases. V shed 7 bases and J 7 bases; nucleotides not matched to a gene: 13. Germline loops: CDR1 ENHRY, CDR2 SYGVKD. The CDR3 has 16 amino acids.

The chain has TRBV20-1 and TRBJ2-5; TRBD1 agrees at 10 bases. From germline, CDR1 is DFQATT and CDR2 SNEGSKA (reference sequence). With 5 bases clipped from V and 7 bases from J, the junction kept 7 bases outside the gene matches. This CDR3 comprises 13 residues. CDR3: CSAGGQGMGTQYF. The CDR3 DNA follows: TGCAGTGCTGGGGGACAGGGGATGGGGACCCAGTACTTC.

This clonotype was seen ten or more times. The rearrangement joins TRBV7-2 to TRBJ2-5; the match to TRBD2 covers 9 bases. Looked up from germline, CDR1 is SGHTA and CDR2 is FQGNSA. This CDR3 contains 16 residues. V was clipped by 5 bases and J by 5 bases; unmatched bases: 12. The CDR3 here is CASSRVAGAPLETQYF. For the CDR3, the DNA is TGTGCCAGCAGCCGGGTAGCGGGAGCTCCACTGGAGACCCAGTACTTC.

This clonotype was recorded at least ten times. The rearrangement uses TRBV28 and TRBJ2-3; D call uncertain. V was shortened by 8 bases and J by 1 base, with 13 bases between the two germline ends. The CDR3 is 14 amino acids. Germline V gene lookup returns CDR1 MDHEN and CDR2 SYDVKM. Here the CDR3 DNA reads TGTGCCAGCGTAGAGGCGGATCGCACAGATACGCAGTATTTT. It codes for CASVEADRTDTQYF.

This clonotype came up once. The chain has TRBV28 and TRBJ2-7; 9 positions match TRBD2. The CDR3 length is 17 residues. J was trimmed by 6 bases and V by 3 bases; bases with no gene match: 15. CDR1 and CDR2 from the germline V gene are MDHEN and SYDVKM. This chain's CDR3 is CASSLCTVSLAGVEQYF. CDR3 nucleotides: TGTGCCAGCAGTTTGTGCACAGTATCACTAGCGGGTGTCGAGCAGTACTTC.

This clonotype was observed at least ten times. The chain carries TRBV3-1 and TRBJ2-1, with a weak D call TRBD2 (6 bases). This CDR3 is 16 amino acids long. V gave up 1 base and J gave up 5 bases, with 15 bases separating them. Germline V gene lookup returns CDR1 LGHDT and CDR2 YNNKEL (reference sequence). The CDR3 nucleotides read TGTGCCAGCAGCCAAGGTACTAGCCTCCTTGACAATGAGCAGTTCTTC. It translates to CASSQGTSLLDNEQFF.

This sequence joins TRBV7-2 and TRBJ2-7; 7 nucleotides agree with TRBD1. J was trimmed by 0 bases and V by 3 bases; bases with no gene match: 8. The CDR3 sequence is 16 residues long. Per the germline V gene, CDR1 is SGHTA and CDR2 is FQGNSA. CDR3 amino acids: CASSFRTGWDSYEQYF. CDR3 bases: TGTGCCAGCAGCTTTCGGACAGGTTGGGACTCCTACGAGCAGTACTTC.

This clonotype was found once. A much larger clone is a single base away; this may be a read error. This CDR3 reads CASSQVATEDVPQHF. CDR3 sequence (DNA): TGTGCCAGCAGCCAAGTAGCGACAGAAGATGTCCCCCAGCATTTT. The V and J genes are TRBV4-2 and TRBJ1-5, with D possibly being TRBD1 (5 bases). Trimming stripped 1 base from V and 10 bases from J, with 17 bases between. This CDR3 region has 15 residues. The V gene's germline CDR1 is LGHNA and CDR2 YNFKEQ.

This clonotype has more than one count but fewer than ten. Compared with germline, one end of the junction differs, possibly owing to a read error. V usage is TRBV24-1 and J usage is TRBJ1-1, with unresolved D. Looked up from germline, CDR1 is KGHDR and CDR2 is SFDVKD. The length of the CDR3 is 13 residues. The CDR3 protein is CDTSDSHNTEAFF. The CDR3 region has the DNA TGCGACACCAGTGATTCGCACAACACTGAAGCTTTCTTT.

V usage is TRBV3-1 and J usage is TRBJ2-7, with 8 bases identical to TRBD2. CDR1 is LGHDT and CDR2 is YNNKEL in the germline V gene (reference sequence). The CDR3 covers 15 residues. J gave up 7 bases and V 1 base, and 9 bases lay outside the gene matches. The CDR3 protein is CASSQGPAGVREQYF. CDR3 nucleotide sequence: TGTGCCAGCAGCCAAGGCCCAGCGGGAGTAAGGGAGCAGTACTTC.

This chain links TRBV7-2 with TRBJ2-1, with D unresolved. This CDR3 spans 13 amino acids. Germline CDR1 is SGHTA and CDR2 is FQGNSA. Trimming took off 6 bases at V and 2 bases at J, with 8 bases between the two ends. CDR3 DNA sequence: TGTGCCAGCAGTCCTCAAACCTACAATGAGCAGTTCTTC. Translated: CASSPQTYNEQFF.

This clonotype was seen at least ten times. V usage is TRBV7-2 and J usage is TRBJ1-2, with 10 nucleotides matching TRBD1. This CDR3 is built from 14 residues. Germline V gives CDR1 SGHTA, CDR2 FQGNSA. V was clipped by 5 bases and J by 3 bases; unmatched bases: 3. DNA for the CDR3: TGTGCCAGCAGCCCGACAGGGGGCGACTATGGCTACACCTTC. This encodes CASSPTGGDYGYTF.

This clonotype was picked up one time. A read error is possible here, since a much larger clone lies one base away. V gene TRBV7-6 combines with J gene TRBJ2-3; possibly TRBD1 for D (6 bases). The length of the CDR3 is 14 residues. In germline, CDR1 is SGHVS, CDR2 FNYEAQ. CDR3 in amino acids: CVSSADSGTDTQYF. The CDR3 DNA follows: TGTGTCAGCTCAGCGGACAGTGGAACAGATACGCAGTATTTT.

This clonotype showed up just a few times. The chain carries TRBV7-6 and TRBJ2-1, with 7 bases aligning to TRBD1. Germline V CDR1 and CDR2: SGHVS, FNYEAQ. The CDR3 consists of 18 residues. With 3 bases clipped from V and 5 bases from J, the junction kept 16 bases outside the gene matches. The DNA of the CDR3 is TGTGCCAGCAGCTTGGGGAGCCAGGGACAGAAGGTGAACAATGAGCAGTTCTTC. Its translation: CASSLGSQGQKVNNEQFF.

Remarks on this clonotype: This sequence may be a read error, since a much larger clone differs from it by one base. This chain connects TRBV10-3 to TRBJ1-4; TRBD1 agrees at 8 bases. Germline CDR1 ENHRY, CDR2 SYGVKD. V shed 2 bases and J 7 bases; nucleotides not matched to a gene: 6. The CDR3 contains 15 residues. DNA of the CDR3: TGTGCCATCAGTGAGCCGAGAGACAGGGGTGAAAAACTGTTTTTT. Translation gives CAISEPRDRGEKLFF.

J is TRBJ2-2 and V is TRBV5-5, with TRBD2 as a possible D gene (7 bases). This CDR3 has 13 amino acids. Trimming shortened V by 3 bases and J by 6 bases, and 9 bases separated the two germline ends. Germline CDR1 SGHKS, CDR2 YYEKEE (reference sequence). CDR3 sequence (DNA): TGTGCCAGCAGCTGGGGGGGCCCCGGGGAGCTGTTTTTT. This encodes CASSWGGPGELFF.

A note on this clonotype: A single base separates this from a much larger clone, so it may be a read error. The gene calls are TRBV6-5 and TRBJ2-1; D is possibly TRBD2 (5 bases). This CDR3 has 15 amino acids. Germline CDR1 is MNHEY and CDR2 is SVGAGI. Trimming removed 6 bases from V and 2 bases from J, with 14 bases in between. Here the CDR3 reads CASSQARGTYNEQFF. The CDR3 nucleotides read TGTGCCAGCAGCCAAGCTAGAGGGACCTACAATGAGCAGTTCTTC.

In this sample, this clonotype turned up many times. V is TRBV2 and J is TRBJ1-1, with D uncertain. This CDR3 contains 14 residues. Trimming left V 9 bases short and J 4 bases short, with 18 bases between. Germline loops: CDR1 SNHLY, CDR2 FYNNEI. CDR3 region: CASRVMAVSTEAFF. The CDR3 nucleotides are TGTGCCAGTCGAGTTATGGCCGTGAGCACTGAAGCTTTCTTT.

This clonotype was seen many times. V and J are TRBV3-1 and TRBJ1-5; D may be TRBD1 (5 bases). V lost 3 bases and J lost 1, with 13 bases in between. Germline values: CDR1 LGHDT, CDR2 YNNKEL (reference sequence). This CDR3 contains 16 residues. The CDR3 reads CASSHQRRQSNQPQHF. The DNA of the CDR3 is TGTGCCAGCAGCCATCAGAGGCGACAGAGCAATCAGCCCCAGCATTTT.

This clonotype was recorded at least ten times. The chain couples TRBV20-1 to TRBJ2-3; 9 positions agree with TRBD2. This CDR3 spans 15 amino acids. V dropped 5 bases and J dropped 0; count of bases not matched to a gene: 6. The germline gives CDR1 DFQATT, CDR2 SNEGSKA (reference sequence). This CDR3 reads CSALRSGRSTDTQYF. The CDR3 region has the DNA TGCAGTGCTTTAAGAAGCGGGAGGAGCACAGATACGCAGTATTTT.

This clonotype was seen many times. This chain connects TRBV20-1 to TRBJ2-3; no firm D call. Trimming left V 7 bases short and J 2 bases short, with 16 bases between. CDR3 size: 14 residues. Per the germline V gene, CDR1 is DFQATT and CDR2 is SNEGSKA (reference sequence). The chain's CDR3 is CSGETPLFTDTQYF. The DNA for the CDR3 is TGCAGTGGTGAGACTCCGCTTTTCACAGATACGCAGTATTTT.

The table lists this clonotype with many counts. The CDR3 protein is CASSPMTGVTDTQYF. The CDR3 region has the DNA TGTGCCAGCAGTCCCATGACAGGGGTCACAGATACGCAGTATTTT. V gene TRBV27 combines with J gene TRBJ2-3; TRBD1 aligns across 8 bases. Germline assignment: CDR1 MNHEY and CDR2 SMNVEV (reference sequence). There are 15 residues in the CDR3. The ends lost 5 bases at V and 2 bases at J; junction bases unmatched: 6.

This clonotype came up many times. The chain links TRBV27 to TRBJ2-3, with TRBD1 identical over 9 bases. The germline V gene encodes CDR1 MNHEY and CDR2 SMNVEV (reference sequence). The CDR3 is 14 amino acids. The J segment lost 9 bases and the V segment lost 6 bases, leaving 10 bases of the junction unmatched. The CDR3 DNA is TGTGCCAGCAGGGGGACAGGGATAAGAACGACGCAGTATTTT. Residues: CASRGTGIRTTQYF.

Notes on this clonotype: This clone may be a read error of a much larger clone one base away. The V gene is TRBV19, the J gene TRBJ1-1; no clear D. V lost 11 bases to trimming and J lost 2 bases, with 15 bases between them. Germline V CDR1 and CDR2: LNHDA, SQIVND (reference sequence). The CDR3 is 13 residues long. CDR3 residues: CAGNPRRNTEAFF. CDR3 DNA sequence: TGTGCCGGTAACCCGAGGCGTAACACTGAAGCTTTCTTT.

For this clonotype: One junction end disagrees with the germline gene, perhaps due to a read error. The rearrangement joins TRBV20-1 to TRBJ1-6, with 7 bases identical to TRBD1. Germline V gene sequence: CDR1 DFQATT, CDR2 SNEGSKA (reference sequence). This CDR3 has 15 residues. CDR3 in DNA: TGCAGTGCTGCTACAATCCAGGGGGATAATTCACCACTCCACTTT. Amino acids: CSAATIQGDNSPLHF.